A selection of T cell receptor beta chains follows, all from one sample in a study of CD8+CD57+ T cells in acquired aplastic anemia. One entry per CDR3 protein results from TCRdb running MiXCR on the reads. This table has roughly 200,000 distinct CDR3 sequences, over 55% appearing once. The sample consisted of sorted CD4+, CD8+, or CD8+CD57+ T cells (not recorded which) from PBMCs. The receptors derive from a human donor with aplastic anemia. Each CDR3 is given without its conserved first and last residue. A D gene is named only where the DNA matches it firmly.

>TRBV7-2|TRBJ2-7|-
ASSKTDEGEQY
>TRBV12-3/TRBV12-4|TRBJ2-1|TRBD2
ASSEHLAGGGNEQF
>TRBV7-9|TRBJ2-7|-
ASSSSRGNYEQY
>TRBV5-1|TRBJ2-7|-
ASSPSRALTYEQY
>TRBV29-1|TRBJ2-1|-
SVEVAWNEQF
>TRBV10-2|TRBJ1-1|-
ASSESTGGGNTEAF
>TRBV4-3|TRBJ1-4|-
ASSQVGGGPF
>TRBV3-1|TRBJ2-3|TRBD2
ASSQEVSGGSSTDTQY
>TRBV7-3|TRBJ2-7|-
ASSSQGVGYEQY
>TRBV7-2|TRBJ2-2|TRBD2
ASSPHLLAGGPRTGELF
>TRBV20-1|TRBJ2-7|-
SARGEWRPYEQY
>TRBV20-1|TRBJ2-7|-
SARRRESTGYYTEQL
>TRBV5-6|TRBJ1-2|TRBD1
ASSSLDRGGGYT
>TRBV7-8|TRBJ1-1|-
ASSLGRGDTEAF
>TRBV20-1|TRBJ2-7|-
SARAEFGSYEQY
>TRBV7-6|TRBJ2-5|-
ASSLAGGRIETQY
>TRBV10-1|TRBJ2-2|-
ASSEGGLDTGELF
>TRBV5-1|TRBJ1-4|-
ASSPVRASTNEKLF
>TRBV20-1|TRBJ2-7|-
SAPAPGEQY
>TRBV4-1|TRBJ2-3|-
ASSQSQGADTQY
>TRBV7-6|TRBJ2-3|-
ASSLLGGGTDTQY
>TRBV15|TRBJ2-3|-
ATSRGVGTSTDTQY
>TRBV25-1|TRBJ1-1|-
ASKESTEAF
>TRBV7-8|TRBJ2-7|TRBD1
ASSLGQDTRQY
>TRBV6-4|TRBJ2-2|TRBD1
ASSDGQGGTGELF
>TRBV11-2|TRBJ1-1|-
ASSLGGFMNTGAF
>TRBV20-1|TRBJ2-7|-
SAKGMRGRTYEQY
>TRBV7-2|TRBJ2-7|-
ASSQEWGTGYEQY
>TRBV24-1|TRBJ2-3|-
ATSIGTSTDTQY
>TRBV7-2|TRBJ2-1|TRBD2
ASSPTSGLQF
>TRBV2|TRBJ2-7|-
ASSLAGQGY
>TRBV24-1|TRBJ2-1|-
ATSERAVGYNEQF
>TRBV7-6|TRBJ2-7|-
ASSLVADYEQY
>TRBV5-4|TRBJ1-2|-
ASSPLLTNYGYT
>TRBV7-6|TRBJ1-1|TRBD1
ASSLGTGAEAF
>TRBV2|TRBJ1-5|-
ASSSDPVGDQPQH
>TRBV7-2|TRBJ2-1|-
ASSPGLSNEQF
>TRBV20-1|TRBJ2-3|TRBD2
SARGTSGTDTQY
>TRBV7-2|TRBJ2-5|TRBD1
ASSLGDREETQY
>TRBV15|TRBJ2-6|TRBD1
ATSRATGTGSSGANVLT
>TRBV24-1|TRBJ1-5|-
ATSDLGVNQPQH